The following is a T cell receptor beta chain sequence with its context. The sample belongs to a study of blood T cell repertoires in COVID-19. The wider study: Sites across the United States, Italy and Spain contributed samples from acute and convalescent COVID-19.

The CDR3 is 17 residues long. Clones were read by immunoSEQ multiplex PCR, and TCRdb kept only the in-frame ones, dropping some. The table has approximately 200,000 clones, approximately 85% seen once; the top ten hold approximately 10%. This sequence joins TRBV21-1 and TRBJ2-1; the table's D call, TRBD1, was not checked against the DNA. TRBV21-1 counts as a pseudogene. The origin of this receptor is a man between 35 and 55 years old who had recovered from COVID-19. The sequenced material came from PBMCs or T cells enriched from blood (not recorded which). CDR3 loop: CASRQTCGTGFPKEQFF. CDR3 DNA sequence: TGTGCCAGCAGGCAGACTTGCGGGACAGGGTTCCCGAAGGAGCAGTTCTTC.